The clone carrying this T cell receptor (beta chain) was seen a handful of times. Its specificity is not known. Germline V lookup: CDR1 DFQATT, CDR2 SNEGSKA (reference sequence). Unmatched junction bases numbered 8, after V lost 0 bases and J lost 2 bases. There are 17 residues in the CDR3. This record comes from a study of CD8 T cells in ankylosing spondylitis. Study results and limitations: Some of the motif variants had earlier been found in reactive arthritis patients' fluid and blood. Seven to nine highly homologous variants formed a TCR beta motif that appeared characteristic of ankylosing spondylitis blood. Peripheral blood held disease-linked clones only at relatively low frequency, and these were CD8+.

TCRdb used MiXCR to reprocess the 5' RACE reads, holding one entry per CDR3 protein. The data hold hundreds of thousands of distinct CDR3 sequences, with 12% observed a single time. Sequencing used blood, either unsorted or a sorted T cell fraction (not recorded which). This sequence was found in a male donor with ankylosing spondylitis. The chain has TRBV20-1 and TRBJ2-1, with TRBD1 matching over 9 bases. DNA for the CDR3: TGCAGTGCTAGAGATCGTTTTTGGGACAGGGCCTACAATGAGCAGTTCTTC. Its protein is CSARDRFWDRAYNEQFF.